The entry below gives a single T cell receptor beta chain sequence along with its context. Its antigen remains unknown. TCRdb redid the calling of the 5' RACE reads with MiXCR, one entry per CDR3 protein. The sample lists roughly 370,000 distinct CDR3 sequences, 20% to 25% occurring once. This sample stems from a study of CD8 T cells in ankylosing spondylitis. Study findings and constraints: Typical of ankylosing spondylitis blood, it appeared, was a TCR beta motif of under 10 highly homologous variants.

The receptor was isolated from a male donor with ankylosing spondylitis. The specimen sequenced was blood, either unsorted or a sorted T cell fraction (not recorded which).

The CDR3 nucleotides read TGTGCCAGCAGGGAAAGGGTGGACACCGGGGAGCTGTTTTTT. Its protein product is CASRERVDTGELFF. This chain links TRBV6-2 or TRBV6-3 with TRBJ2-2; D is unresolved. V dropped 6 bases and J dropped 3 bases, with 11 bases sitting between them. In germline, CDR1 is MNHEY, CDR2 SVGEGT. This CDR3 is 14 amino acids long.